This T cell receptor (beta chain) was profiled in a study of neurological immune-mediated disorders. This clonotype has at least ten counts. TCRdb used MiXCR to reprocess the 5' RACE reads, holding one entry per CDR3 protein. The repertoire has tens of thousands of distinct CDR3 sequences, about 4.9% of them found once; the top ten carry under 7.5%. Material for sequencing was PBMCs. This TCR came from a young man with multiple sclerosis.

The CDR3, as DNA: TGTGCCAGCAGCTTGTTCAGCGGGGGGTACAATGAGCAGTTCTTC. Translated: CASSLFSGGYNEQFF. This chain connects TRBV5-6 to TRBJ2-1; 9 bases agree with TRBD2. Germline CDR1 is SGHDT and CDR2 is YYEEEE. The CDR3 length is 15 residues. V shed 1 base, J shed 4 bases, and the junction held 3 bases outside the gene matches.